This passage covers 15 T cell receptor beta chains from one sample sequenced in a study of T cell repertoires in cytomegalovirus infection. In TCRdb, the reads were re-called with MiXCR into one record per CDR3 protein. The table shows some 350,000 distinct CDR3 sequences, with 15% to 20% occurring only once. What was sequenced was PBMCs. The receptors come from a human donor in good health (CMV status not recorded). Some clones in this sample may be carry-over from other donors' samples.

This clonotype was seen ten or more times. The chain combines TRBV7-2 with TRBJ1-1; 7 bases match TRBD1. The germline V gene encodes CDR1 SGHTA and CDR2 FQGNSA. The ends lost 5 bases at V and 6 bases at J; junction bases unmatched: 9. There are 14 residues in the CDR3. In DNA form, the CDR3 reads TGTGCCAGCAGCAAAGGGGCAGGGGGATCTGAAGCTTTCTTT. Protein sequence: CASSKGAGGSEAFF.

This clonotype was observed once. V usage is TRBV9 and J usage is TRBJ2-7, with 9 bases lining up with TRBD2. The germline V gene has CDR1 SGDLS and CDR2 YYNGEE. The CDR3 consists of 14 residues. V trimming: 2 bases; J trimming: 1 base; junction bases outside the gene matches: 1. This CDR3 is CASSVTSGSYEQYF. In nucleotides, the CDR3 is TGTGCCAGCAGCGTTACTAGCGGGTCCTACGAGCAGTACTTC.

The genes are TRBV20-1 and TRBJ2-7, with no clear D. Germline assignment: CDR1 DFQATT and CDR2 SNEGSKA (reference sequence). V was trimmed by 2 bases and J by 0 bases, leaving 17 bases between them. The CDR3 is 16 residues long. The CDR3 DNA is TGCAGTGCTAGAAGATCTAAAAGCTTCCCCTCCTACGAGCAGTACTTC. Protein sequence: CSARRSKSFPSYEQYF.

The chain links TRBV12-3 or TRBV12-4 to TRBJ2-1; tentative D call: TRBD2 (7 bases). V gave up 6 bases and J gave up 7 bases, with 13 bases separating them. This CDR3 has 13 amino acids. The DNA of the CDR3 is TGTGCCAGCAGCAAACAGGGAGGGAATGAGCAGTTCTTC. Protein sequence: CASSKQGGNEQFF.

In its sample, this clonotype was seen many times. This chain uses TRBV7-9 with TRBJ1-1; no firm D call. Germline loops: CDR1 SEHNR, CDR2 FQNEAQ (reference sequence). The CDR3 totals 13 residues. V lost 6 bases, J lost 1 base, and 9 bases lay in between. The CDR3 nucleotides are TGTGCCAGCAGGTTATCCAGGAACACTGAAGCTTTCTTT. Its protein is CASRLSRNTEAFF.

This rearrangement joins TRBV2 to TRBJ2-2; 10 bases align to TRBD2. CDR1 and CDR2 (germline): SNHLY, FYNNEI. J gave up 2 bases and V 5 bases, and 2 bases lay outside the gene matches. CDR3 length equals 15 residues. The CDR3 nucleotides are TGTGCCAGCAGTAGCGGGAGGGCCAACACCGGGGAGCTGTTTTTT. Translated, it gives CASSSGRANTGELFF.

This clonotype has at least ten counts. The chain uses TRBV5-1 and TRBJ2-6, with 9 bases aligning to TRBD1. Losses at the gene ends were 4 bases for V and 2 bases for J; bases not matched to a gene: 10. CDR1 SGHRS and CDR2 YFSETQ come from the germline V gene. The CDR3 totals 18 residues. This CDR3 is CASSLEGQGIPGANVLTF. CDR3 coding DNA: TGCGCCAGCAGCCTCGAGGGACAGGGCATCCCTGGGGCCAACGTCCTGACTTTC.

There are many counts of this clonotype. The chain recombines TRBV11-2 with TRBJ2-7; 8 positions match TRBD2. The CDR3 spans 15 residues. Germline assignment: CDR1 SGHAT and CDR2 FQNNGV. With V trimmed by 3 bases and J by 2 bases, 6 bases remained unmatched. CDR3 sequence: CASSLGTSAPYEQYF. In DNA form, the CDR3 reads TGTGCCAGCAGCTTGGGGACTAGTGCCCCCTACGAGCAGTACTTC.

This clonotype was detected many times. The chain uses TRBV7-2 and TRBJ2-3; D is uncertain. This CDR3 has 15 residues. Trimming shortened V by 2 bases and J by 4 bases, and 13 bases separated the two germline ends. The germline V gene encodes CDR1 SGHTA and CDR2 FQGNSA. The CDR3 spells CASSLSLGPPDTQYF. The CDR3 bases are TGTGCCAGCAGCTTATCCCTAGGGCCCCCAGATACGCAGTATTTT.

The CDR3 sequence: CSARDRKFYGYTF. The CDR3 region has the DNA TGCAGTGCTAGAGATCGAAAATTCTATGGCTACACCTTC. The rearrangement links TRBV20-1 to TRBJ1-2; D is uncertain. This CDR3 contains 13 residues. CDR1 and CDR2 from the germline V gene are DFQATT and SNEGSKA (reference sequence). With 0 bases removed from V and 4 bases from J, the gap between germline ends came to 9 bases.

The sample holds many counts of this clonotype. The genes are TRBV12-3 or TRBV12-4 and TRBJ2-1; D remains ambiguous. The CDR3 covers 12 residues. The V gene lost 2 bases and the J gene lost 8 bases, with 7 bases spanning the gap. CDR3 residues: CASSLNPDEQFF. DNA for the CDR3: TGTGCCAGCAGTTTAAATCCGGATGAGCAGTTCTTC.

This clonotype was picked up a small number of times. The CDR3 spells CSAYFGLNYGYTF. CDR3 in DNA: TGCAGTGCTTACTTCGGGCTTAACTATGGCTACACCTTC. V usage is TRBV20-1 and J usage is TRBJ1-2, with D unclear. Germline V gene lookup returns CDR1 DFQATT and CDR2 SNEGSKA (reference sequence). The CDR3 consists of 13 residues. The ends were cut back, 5 bases at V and 1 base at J, with 11 bases in the middle.

The sample holds many counts of this clonotype. The J gene is TRBJ2-7, the V gene TRBV10-3; D is undetermined. Trimming took off 10 bases at V and 1 base at J, with 11 bases between the two ends. The CDR3 consists of 12 residues. Looked up from germline, CDR1 is ENHRY and CDR2 is SYGVKD. CDR3 amino acids: CATAQSSYEQYV. Here the CDR3 DNA reads TGTGCCACTGCCCAAAGTTCCTACGAGCAGTACGTC.

This CDR3 is CASSVGGSGVPYEQYF. The CDR3, as DNA: TGTGCCAGCAGCGTAGGCGGTAGCGGGGTCCCCTACGAGCAGTACTTC. The rearrangement joins TRBV9 to TRBJ2-7; 8 bases align to TRBD2. V trimming: 0 bases; J trimming: 2 bases; junction bases outside the gene matches: 7. Germline values: CDR1 SGDLS, CDR2 YYNGEE. This CDR3 has 16 amino acids.

This clonotype was observed at least ten times. V is TRBV7-2 and J is TRBJ1-5; D is uncertain. The germline V and J ends were trimmed by 5 bases and 6 bases, with 11 bases remaining between them. CDR3 size: 13 residues. The germline V gene encodes CDR1 SGHTA and CDR2 FQGNSA. The CDR3 here is CASSPRSVQPQHF. The CDR3 DNA is TGTGCCAGCAGCCCCCGCAGTGTTCAGCCCCAGCATTTT.